Listed below are T cell receptor beta chains from one sample, sequenced in a study of CD8 T cells in ankylosing spondylitis. TCRdb re-derived calls from the 5' RACE reads in MiXCR, one entry per CDR3 protein. The sample has 220,000 or so distinct CDR3 sequences; about 16% are singletons. Material for sequencing was blood, either unsorted or a sorted T cell fraction (not recorded which). These receptors all stem from a male donor with ankylosing spondylitis. Each CDR3 is given with its conserved first and last residue.

V gene	J gene	CDR3 length	CDR3 protein
TRBV7-6	TRBJ1-1	15	CASSPGPYMNTEAFF
TRBV5-6	TRBJ2-1	16	CASSIASGGSYNEQFF
TRBV7-6	TRBJ1-1	14	CASSLAGENTEAFF
TRBV5-1	TRBJ1-6	14	CASSSDGQPSPLHF
TRBV9	TRBJ2-7	15	CASSVERDYGGEQYF
TRBV4-2	TRBJ2-7	14	CASSQWGGAYEQYF
TRBV7-9	TRBJ2-5	15	CASSPRLAGAETQYF
TRBV11-2	TRBJ2-7	14	CASRGQGLFYEQYF
TRBV4-1	TRBJ2-5	14	CASSPKGGEETQYF
TRBV4-1	TRBJ2-7	15	CASSQERRGTYEQYF
TRBV11-2	TRBJ1-1	16	CASSGVLPRGDTEAFF
TRBV28	TRBJ2-1	15	CASSLSGFFYNEQFF
TRBV4-1	TRBJ1-2	15	CASSQDGEGLYGYTF
TRBV20-1	TRBJ2-1	15	CSAPPGTGGYNEQFF
TRBV9	TRBJ1-1	14	CASSVEGGGTEAFF
TRBV7-9	TRBJ2-1	15	CASTPTGLAGNEQFF
TRBV7-9	TRBJ2-3	16	CASSLDLRIPTDTQYF
TRBV20-1	TRBJ2-5	15	CSATTTQGYQETQYF
TRBV27	TRBJ2-3	16	CASRSRPDGRTDTQYF
TRBV12-3/TRBV12-4	TRBJ2-1	15	CASSLASGGGNEQFF
TRBV12-3/TRBV12-4	TRBJ1-1	14	CASSFSNLNTEAFF
TRBV19	TRBJ1-4	17	CASSEKASLTSNEKLFF
TRBV5-5	TRBJ2-2	16	CASSLAGHPSPGELFF
TRBV12-3/TRBV12-4	TRBJ2-2	16	CASRGLAGGGTGELFF